Each of the 20 T cell receptor beta chains below was sequenced from the same sample in a study of molecular identifiers for immune sequencing clone quantification. A single record per CDR3 protein comes from TCRdb applying MiXCR to the PCR reads. The sample consists of 490,000 or so distinct CDR3 sequences, 20% to 25% of them appearing once. The specimen sequenced was naive CD8+ T cells from blood, with Jurkat cell RNA spiked in. Subset indicated: FACS-sorted CD8+CD4-CCR7+CD45RA+ naive T cells. These receptors originate from a human donor in good health. Some libraries in this study had Jurkat cell RNA spiked in.

This clonotype was recorded at least ten times. The chain couples TRBV29-1 to TRBJ2-7, with 8 positions matching TRBD2. The CDR3 covers 14 residues. Per germline, CDR1 SQVTM and CDR2 ANQGSEA. The trim removed 3 bases at V and 3 bases at J, leaving 7 bases unmatched. As DNA, the CDR3 is TGCAGCGTTGAGGGGCCCGGGAGGGACTACGAGCAGTACTTC. Encoded protein: CSVEGPGRDYEQYF.

With regard to this clonotype: One base separates it from a far larger clone, so it is likely a read error. The chain combines TRBV27 with TRBJ2-7; TRBD1 agrees at 7 bases. Germline-derived CDR1 and CDR2 are MNHEY and SMNVEV (reference sequence). Losses at the gene ends were 8 bases for V and 4 bases for J; bases not matched to a gene: 5. There are 12 residues in the CDR3. The CDR3 protein is CASGTTGYEQYF. The CDR3, as DNA: TGTGCCAGCGGCACGACAGGGTACGAGCAGTACTTC.

This clonotype was counted only a few times. CDR3: CASSQTGLAGAYEQYF. In DNA form, the CDR3 reads TGCGCCAGCAGCCAGACCGGACTAGCGGGAGCCTACGAGCAGTACTTC. The V and J genes are TRBV4-1 and TRBJ2-7; TRBD2 aligns across 13 bases. The CDR3 totals 16 residues. Germline V gene data show CDR1 as MGHRA and CDR2 as YSYEKL. Trimming at V came to 3 bases and at J to 2 bases, leaving 4 bases not matched to a gene.

The chain's CDR3 is CATYRAGGLEAFF. The CDR3, as DNA: TGTGCCACCTACCGGGCCGGGGGACTAGAAGCTTTCTTT. J is TRBJ1-1 and V is TRBV6-1, with D perhaps TRBD1 (5 bases). Between the trimmed V and J ends, which lost 10 bases and 8 bases, there was a span of 20 bases. CDR3 size: 13 residues. Germline CDR1 reads MNHNS; CDR2 reads SASEGT.

The sample holds a few counts of this clonotype. The gene calls are TRBV7-9 and TRBJ1-1; 8 bases map to TRBD1. This CDR3 contains 17 residues. J was trimmed by 1 base and V by 5 bases; bases with no gene match: 12. Germline lookup yields CDR1 SEHNR and CDR2 FQNEAQ (reference sequence). CDR3 DNA sequence: TGTGCCAGCAGCCCACCCCTGGGCGGGACAGGGAACACTGAAGCTTTCTTT. Amino acids: CASSPPLGGTGNTEAFF.

In regard to this clonotype: A much larger clone differs by one base, so this may be a read error. The rearrangement uses TRBV7-9 and TRBJ2-6, with D tentatively TRBD1 (6 bases). The CDR3 spans 16 residues. The germline V and J ends were trimmed by 0 bases and 4 bases, with 10 bases remaining between them. Germline lookup yields CDR1 SEHNR and CDR2 FQNEAQ (reference sequence). The CDR3 sequence is CASSLAQGMGANVLTF. The CDR3 DNA sequence: TGTGCCAGCAGCTTAGCCCAGGGGATGGGGGCCAACGTCCTGACTTTC.

This clonotype was observed at least ten times. The V and J genes are TRBV7-6 and TRBJ2-5; no definite D call. The CDR3 runs to 15 residues. The V end was cut by 4 bases, the J end by 5 bases, with 17 bases between. Germline V gene sequence: CDR1 SGHVS, CDR2 FNYEAQ. The CDR3 DNA reads TGTGCCAGCAGCTCCACCGTAGAGTTTGACGAGACCCAGTACTTC. Residues: CASSSTVEFDETQYF.

This clonotype was counted many times. This chain links TRBV29-1 with TRBJ2-3, with D uncertain. From germline, CDR1 is SQVTM and CDR2 ANQGSEA. Between the trimmed V and J ends, which lost 5 bases and 9 bases, there was a span of 12 bases. The CDR3 totals 11 residues. CDR3: CSVPGPETQYF. DNA of the CDR3: TGCAGCGTTCCCGGGCCCGAGACGCAGTATTTT.

In this sample, this clonotype turned up a few times. J is TRBJ1-1 and V is TRBV30; D is ambiguous. Germline CDR1 is GTSNPN and CDR2 is SVGIG (reference sequence). V was shortened by 3 bases and J by 1 base, with 12 bases between the two germline ends. The CDR3 is 14 residues long. In DNA, the CDR3 is TGTGCCTGGAGATCCCAGGACTGGAACACTGAAGCTTTCTTT. Its translation: CAWRSQDWNTEAFF.

This rearrangement joins TRBV6-5 to TRBJ1-5; the D is unclear. The V end lost 6 bases, the J end lost 7 bases, and 13 bases lay between the germline ends. This CDR3 is 13 amino acids long. Looked up from germline, CDR1 is MNHEY and CDR2 is SVGAGI. CDR3 residues: CASSPYLEQPQHF. The DNA of the CDR3 is TGTGCCAGCAGCCCCTACCTAGAACAGCCCCAGCATTTT.

The V and J genes are TRBV20-1 and TRBJ1-2, with D hard to call. The CDR3 has 11 residues. Per the germline V gene, CDR1 is DFQATT and CDR2 is SNEGSKA (reference sequence). Trimming took off 5 bases at V and 2 bases at J, with 6 bases between the two ends. The CDR3 loop is CSADHNYGYTF. CDR3 nucleotide sequence: TGCAGTGCTGACCACAACTATGGCTACACCTTC.

To note about this clonotype: A much bigger clone sits one base away, suggesting this may be a read error. The chain recombines TRBV12-3 or TRBV12-4 with TRBJ1-5; no definite D call. The J call is doubtful: the DNA matches TRBJ2-3 better. The CDR3 length is 14 residues. The CDR3: CASREGYSNQPQYF. CDR3 coding DNA: TGTGCCAGCCGCGAAGGATATAGCAATCAGCCCCAGTATTTT.

In this sample, this clonotype turned up a few times. The J gene is TRBJ2-7, the V gene TRBV6-1; weak D call: TRBD1 (6 bases). Germline lookup yields CDR1 MNHNS and CDR2 SASEGT. Trimming cost V 4 bases and J 0 bases, with 13 bases left between them. CDR3 length: 15 residues. This CDR3 reads CASSVRTDSSYEQYF. The CDR3 coding sequence is TGTGCCAGCAGTGTAAGGACAGACAGCTCCTACGAGCAGTACTTC.

A few counts support this clonotype. The chain recombines TRBV28 with TRBJ2-7; 8 nucleotides agree with TRBD1. The CDR3 is 16 residues long. V trimming: 5 bases; J trimming: 0 bases; junction bases outside the gene matches: 9. The V gene's germline CDR1 is MDHEN and CDR2 SYDVKM. The CDR3: CASSPRTGTYSYEQYF. The CDR3 DNA follows: TGTGCCAGCAGTCCCCGGACAGGGACCTACTCCTACGAGCAGTACTTC.

Points on this clonotype: Given a much more abundant clone one base away, this may be a read error. No conserved phenylalanine or tryptophan ends this CDR3, so it is likely a read error. The chain couples TRBV7-9 to TRBJ2-5; TRBD2 matches at 7 bases. CDR3 size: 14 residues. From germline, CDR1 is SEHNR and CDR2 FQNEAQ (reference sequence). V shed 5 bases and J 2 bases; nucleotides not matched to a gene: 5. CDR3 coding DNA: TGTGCCAGCAGCCGTGGGGGGGGACAAGAGACCCAGTACCTC. It is translated as CASSRGGGQETQYL.

This clonotype was detected many times. The chain has TRBV4-3 and TRBJ1-2; 7 nucleotides agree with TRBD1. The trim removed 6 bases at V and 4 bases at J, leaving 11 bases unmatched. CDR1 and CDR2 (germline): LGHNA, YSLEER. This CDR3 contains 15 residues. The CDR3 sequence is CASSPNRGSVYGYTF. The DNA of the CDR3 is TGCGCCAGCAGTCCGAACAGGGGTTCGGTCTATGGCTACACCTTC.

Ten or more counts support this clonotype. V gene TRBV27 combines with J gene TRBJ1-5; no definite D call. Trimming removed 5 bases at V and 5 bases at J, with 16 bases between. The CDR3 has 15 residues. Germline CDR1 and CDR2: MNHEY and SMNVEV (reference sequence). The DNA for the CDR3 is TGTGCCAGCAGTCTAGGCGGAGACTACTATCAGCCCCAGCATTTT. It yields the protein CASSLGGDYYQPQHF.

With respect to this clonotype: A much larger clone lies a single base off, so this may be a read error. The rearrangement links TRBV28 to TRBJ2-3; TRBD1 aligns across 9 bases. The V gene's germline CDR1 is MDHEN and CDR2 SYDVKM. This CDR3 region has 18 residues. The CDR3 sequence is CASRGSTGGILGSDTQCF. The CDR3 DNA reads TGTGCCAGCAGGGGAAGTACAGGGGGCATACTTGGTTCAGATACGCAGTGTTTT.

This clonotype was found many times. The V and J genes are TRBV4-3 and TRBJ2-7; D not certain. Trimming took off 4 bases at V and 6 bases at J, with 16 bases between the two ends. Germline V gene lookup returns CDR1 LGHNA and CDR2 YSLEER. This CDR3 has 14 residues. CDR3 residues: CASSPGLLSAEQYF. The CDR3 bases are TGCGCCAGCAGCCCCGGCCTACTGTCGGCCGAGCAGTACTTC.

Points on this clonotype: At one end the junction does not follow the germline gene, possibly because of a read error. The chain joins TRBV7-9 to TRBJ2-2, with D perhaps TRBD1 or TRBD2 (6 bases each). CDR1 and CDR2 from the germline V gene are SEHNR and FQNEAQ (reference sequence). There are 15 residues in the CDR3. The CDR3: CASSTNGGFPGELSF. The CDR3 nucleotides read TGTGCCAGCAGCACAAACGGGGGCTTTCCCGGGGAGCTGTCTTTT.